The 4 T cell receptor beta chains reported below all come from one sample, sequenced in a study of blood T cell repertoires in COVID-19. Sequencing used immunoSEQ multiplex PCR; TCRdb keeps in-frame clones, though not all of them. Of fewer than 200,000 clones in the sample, 84% are singletons; the top ten hold about a tenth. The specimen sequenced was peripheral blood. Receptors were obtained from a man between 70 and 80 years old with active or convalescent COVID-19.

The rearrangement joins TRBV7-8 to TRBJ2-7; 11 nucleotides agree with TRBD1. J lost 3 bases, V lost 4 bases, and 8 bases had no gene match. Germline values: CDR1 SGHVS, CDR2 FQNEAQ. This CDR3 has 16 residues. CDR3 amino acids: CASSSLPGQGVYEQYF. In nucleotides, the CDR3 is TGTGCCAGCAGCTCCCTACCGGGACAGGGGGTCTACGAGCAGTACTTC.

This rearrangement joins TRBV5-8 to TRBJ2-6; 8 positions agree with TRBD1. Germline V gene lookup returns CDR1 SGHTS and CDR2 YDEGEE. V shed 4 bases, J shed 0 bases, and the junction held 9 bases outside the gene matches. This CDR3 region has 18 residues. The CDR3 loop reads CASSHPGQALSGANVLTF. CDR3 DNA: TGTGCCAGCAGCCACCCGGGACAGGCCCTCTCTGGGGCCAACGTCCTGACTTTC.

The chain is built from TRBV9 and TRBJ2-1, with D possibly being TRBD2 (6 bases). This CDR3 contains 15 residues. Between the trimmed V and J ends, which lost 0 bases and 2 bases, there was a span of 9 bases. Germline loops: CDR1 SGDLS, CDR2 YYNGEE. The CDR3 nucleotides are TGTGCCAGCAGCGTAGGCGGGGACCCCTACAATGAGCAGTTCTTC. This translates into CASSVGGDPYNEQFF.

Turning to this clone: This same CDR3 is encoded by further DNA sequences in the sample. The chain has TRBV29-1 and TRBJ1-2; 7 bases are a match to TRBD1. The CDR3 is made up of 11 amino acids. The germline V gene encodes CDR1 SQVTM and CDR2 ANQGSEA. The V gene end was trimmed by 6 bases and the J gene end by 6 bases; junction bases not matched to a gene: 4. The DNA of the CDR3 is TGCAGCGTACGACAGGGTGATGGCTACACCTTC. Translated: CSVRQGDGYTF.